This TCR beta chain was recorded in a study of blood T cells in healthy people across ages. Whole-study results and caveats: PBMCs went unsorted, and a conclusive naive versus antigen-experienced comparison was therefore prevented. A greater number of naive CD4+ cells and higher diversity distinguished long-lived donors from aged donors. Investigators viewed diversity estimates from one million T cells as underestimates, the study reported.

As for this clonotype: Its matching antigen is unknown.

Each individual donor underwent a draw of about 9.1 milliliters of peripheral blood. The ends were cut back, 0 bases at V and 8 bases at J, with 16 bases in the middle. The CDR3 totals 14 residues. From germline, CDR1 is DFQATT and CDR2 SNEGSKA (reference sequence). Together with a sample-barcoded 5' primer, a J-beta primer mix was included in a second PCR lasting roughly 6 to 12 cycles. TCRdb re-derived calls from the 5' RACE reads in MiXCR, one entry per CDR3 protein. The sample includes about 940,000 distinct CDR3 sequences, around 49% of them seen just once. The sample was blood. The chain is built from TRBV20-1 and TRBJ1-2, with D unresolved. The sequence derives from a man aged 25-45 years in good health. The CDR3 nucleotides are TGCAGTGCTAGAGAGGGGTTCGCCGGGGAGGGCTACACCTTC. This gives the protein CSAREGFAGEGYTF.